What follows describes a single T cell receptor beta chain. The time point: sample taken at primary tumor resection. Whole RNA was taken from tumor, nontumor lung or frozen PBMC; it was then sequenced unsorted. In the library, each TCR cDNA molecule bore its own unique molecular identifier. TCRdb reprocessed the 5' RACE reads via MiXCR and lists one record per CDR3 protein. This table has more than 20,000 distinct CDR3 sequences, roughly 13% appearing once. The sample is drawn from a study of spatial heterogeneity in lung cancer. The CDR3 has 18 amino acids. V lost 0 bases and J 3 bases, leaving 19 bases between the germline ends. From germline, CDR1 is LGHNA and CDR2 YSLEER.

The sequence was collected from a female donor with early-stage non-small cell lung cancer. V gene TRBV4-3 combines with J gene TRBJ2-3, with D perhaps being TRBD1 or TRBD2 (5 bases each). The sample here was PBMCs, taken at surgery. DNA for the CDR3: TGCGCCAGCAGCCAAGACGGACCGAGCAGGGAGTTTACAGATACGCAGTATTTT. This gives the protein CASSQDGPSREFTDTQYF.